The 25 T cell receptor beta chains listed next were all sequenced from one sample in a study of response to subunit inactivated influenza vaccine listed by TCRdb under 2018. Receptor libraries were prepared by RT-PCR. Reads for this sample came from an Illumina HiSeq 2500. TCRdb cleaned the public reads at Q25 with fastp, built clones with MiXCR and kept in-frame beta chains. Records with the same CDR3 protein are collapsed into one entry carrying the most frequent genes and DNA. Recorded for this sample are 700,000 to 800,000 distinct CDR3 sequences; about a fifth of them occurred a single time. The ten top clones hold roughly 10% of the sample. The material was PBMCs from blood, obtained roughly 5 days after vaccination. The receptors were gathered from a man aged 50 to 60 who received an inactivated influenza vaccine. Donor details come from another sample of the same person, matched by shared clones.

The chain is built from TRBV23-1 and TRBJ1-1; D is ambiguous. TRBV23-1 is classed as an ORF, of uncertain function. The ends were cut back, 1 base at V and 7 bases at J, with 7 bases in the middle. The CDR3 consists of 12 residues. In DNA form, the CDR3 reads TGCGCCAGCAGTCAATTAAAGATTGAAGCTTTCTTT. Its translation is CASSQLKIEAFF.

The chain combines TRBV7-2 with TRBJ2-1; no reliable D call. The length of the CDR3 is 16 residues. With 0 bases removed from V and 3 bases from J, the gap between germline ends came to 12 bases. Germline V gives CDR1 SGHTA, CDR2 FQGNSA. This chain's CDR3 is CASSLASALNYNEQFF. For the CDR3, the DNA is TGTGCCAGCAGCTTAGCGTCGGCACTAAACTACAATGAGCAGTTCTTC.

This clonotype has only a few counts. The gene calls are TRBV28 and TRBJ1-1; 7 positions agree with TRBD1. Per germline, CDR1 MDHEN and CDR2 SYDVKM. The V segment lost 4 bases and the J segment 10 bases; nucleotides outside the gene matches: 18. CDR3 length: 16 amino acids. The CDR3 DNA sequence: TGTGCCAGCAGTTCCTTGACAGGGACGGATACCGAGGGAGCTTTCTTT. This sequence encodes CASSSLTGTDTEGAFF.

This chain connects TRBV20-1 to TRBJ2-7, with a weak D call TRBD1 (6 bases). The V end was cut by 3 bases, the J end by 6 bases, with 21 bases between. Germline assignment: CDR1 DFQATT and CDR2 SNEGSKA (reference sequence). The CDR3 runs 15 residues. The CDR3 sequence is CSARKQGRMRTEQYF. The DNA of the CDR3 is TGCAGTGCTAGGAAGCAGGGGCGTATGAGAACCGAGCAGTACTTC.

Only a few counts were recorded for this clonotype. This rearrangement joins TRBV12-3 or TRBV12-4 to TRBJ2-1; TRBD1 aligns across 7 bases. V was pared by 2 bases and J by 4 bases, with 5 bases of the junction left unmatched. The CDR3 is made up of 15 amino acids. CDR3 sequence reads: CASSLRGGRYNEQFF. Written as DNA, the CDR3 is TGTGCCAGCAGTTTAAGAGGGGGCAGATACAATGAGCAGTTCTTC.

This chain links TRBV11-1 with TRBJ2-1, with 8 bases lining up with TRBD2. V dropped 1 base and J dropped 3; count of bases not matched to a gene: 5. CDR3 length: 16 amino acids. The germline V gene encodes CDR1 SGHAT and CDR2 FQDESV (reference sequence). The CDR3 is CASSLEGRGGYNEQFF. CDR3 in DNA: TGTGCCAGCAGCTTAGAGGGCCGGGGGGGCTACAATGAGCAGTTCTTC.

The V gene is TRBV4-1, the J gene TRBJ2-3, with TRBD2 matching over 13 bases. The CDR3 is 14 residues long. The V and J ends lost 8 bases and 4 bases, in that order; junction bases with no gene match: 3. Germline CDR1 is MGHRA and CDR2 is YSYEKL. The CDR3 DNA reads TGCGCCAGCGGGACTAGCGGGACGTCAGATACGCAGTATTTT. Its translation: CASGTSGTSDTQYF.

This clonotype was seen ten or more times. The chain uses TRBV5-6 and TRBJ2-1, with 8 bases aligning to TRBD2. The V segment lost 6 bases and the J segment 9 bases; nucleotides outside the gene matches: 8. The germline V gene encodes CDR1 SGHDT and CDR2 YYEEEE. The CDR3 loop spans 13 amino acids. CDR3 nucleotides: TGTGCCAGCACTGCTAGCGGGCTAGGTGAGCAGTTCTTC. It codes for CASTASGLGEQFF. Together with reference TRBV5-6 and TRBJ2-1, the CDR3 gives the full variable domain: DAGVTQSPTHLIKTRGQQVTLRCSPKSGHDTVSWYQQALGQGPQFIFQYYEEEERQRGNFPDRFSGHQFPNYSSELNVNALLLGDSALYLCASTASGLGEQFFGPGTRLTVL.

This clonotype was found a few times. V gene TRBV20-1 combines with J gene TRBJ2-7, with TRBD2 identical over 13 bases. V lost 1 base to trimming and J lost 6 bases; unmatched junction nucleotides: 9. The length of the CDR3 is 16 residues. Germline V lookup: CDR1 DFQATT, CDR2 SNEGSKA (reference sequence). This chain's CDR3 is CSARGTSGRGKGEQYF. In DNA, the CDR3 is TGCAGTGCTAGAGGGACTAGCGGGAGAGGGAAGGGCGAGCAGTACTTC.

About this clonotype: This clone may be a read error of a much larger clone one base away. The chain employs TRBV20-1 and TRBJ2-3, with D unclear. This CDR3 comprises 11 residues. CDR1 is DFQATT, CDR2 SNEGSKA, per germline (reference sequence). CDR3 region: CSAREQDTQSF. For the CDR3, the DNA is TGCAGTGCTAGAGAACAAGATACGCAGTCTTTT.

This clonotype has a count of ten or more. The genes are TRBV29-1 and TRBJ2-7; D is undetermined. Looked up from germline, CDR1 is SQVTM and CDR2 is ANQGSEA. CDR3 size: 11 residues. V dropped 0 bases and J dropped 5 bases, with 5 bases sitting between them. CDR3 region: CSVEDPNEQYF. The CDR3 DNA is TGCAGCGTTGAAGATCCTAACGAGCAGTACTTC.

This clonotype occurred a few times. The rearrangement joins TRBV29-1 to TRBJ2-7, with D possibly matching TRBD1 (5 bases). Germline lookup yields CDR1 SQVTM and CDR2 ANQGSEA. The CDR3 length is 13 residues. V lost 4 bases to trimming and J lost 4 bases, with 14 bases between them. CDR3: CSVGGRSKYEQYF. In nucleotides, the CDR3 is TGCAGCGTTGGGGGCCGCAGCAAATACGAGCAGTACTTC.

This clonotype turned up a few times. The V gene is TRBV20-1, the J gene TRBJ2-7; D gene uncertain. Germline V gene lookup returns CDR1 DFQATT and CDR2 SNEGSKA (reference sequence). The CDR3 totals 13 residues. V shed 1 base and J shed 4 bases, with 11 bases lying between them. CDR3 DNA: TGCAGTGCTAGAGTCTCATTTGAGTACGAGCAGTACTTC. Translating gives CSARVSFEYEQYF.

V is TRBV6-4 and J is TRBJ2-2; 12 nucleotides line up with TRBD1. Germline CDR1 is MRHNA and CDR2 is SNTAGT. The CDR3 consists of 17 residues. The ends lost 8 bases at V and 4 bases at J; junction bases unmatched: 11. For the CDR3, the DNA is TGTGCCAGCGCATCGCCGGGACAGGGGGCGCCCACCGGGGAGCTGTTTTTT. Amino acids: CASASPGQGAPTGELFF.

This clonotype was counted only a few times. The chain uses TRBV12-3 or TRBV12-4 and TRBJ2-7; TRBD2 matches at 12 bases. V was pared by 5 bases and J by 6 bases, with 2 bases of the junction left unmatched. The CDR3 covers 13 residues. DNA for the CDR3: TGTGCCAGCAGTCGGACTAGCGGGATCGAGCAGTACTTC. Translated: CASSRTSGIEQYF.

This clonotype was counted only a few times. The rearrangement links TRBV10-2 to TRBJ2-2, with 9 nucleotides matching TRBD1. The germline V gene has CDR1 WSHSY and CDR2 SAAADI. CDR3 size: 13 residues. V was clipped by 3 bases and J by 8 bases; unmatched bases: 1. As DNA, the CDR3 is TGCGCCAGCAGTGAACAGGGGGCAGGGGAGCTGTTTTTT. Translation: CASSEQGAGELFF.

This clonotype was counted a few times. The rearrangement joins TRBV3-1 to TRBJ2-3; 9 nucleotides match TRBD2. Per germline, CDR1 LGHDT and CDR2 YNNKEL (reference sequence). This CDR3 comprises 16 residues. J lost 4 bases, V lost 0 bases, and 5 bases had no gene match. CDR3 residues: CASSQERREGPDTQYF. The CDR3, as DNA: TGTGCCAGCAGCCAAGAGAGGCGGGAGGGCCCAGATACGCAGTATTTT.

This clonotype appeared many times. The rearrangement links TRBV24-1 to TRBJ2-1; 7 bases are a match to TRBD1. V gave up 5 bases and J gave up 8 bases; unmatched junction bases: 5. Germline loops: CDR1 KGHDR, CDR2 SFDVKD. CDR3 length: 13 amino acids. CDR3 bases: TGTGCCACCAGTGGCAGGGGGTTCGATGAGCAGTTCTTC. Translating gives CATSGRGFDEQFF.

This clonotype was detected only a few times. The chain has TRBV6-1 and TRBJ1-6; TRBD1 agrees at 7 bases. This CDR3 has 15 amino acids. The germline V gene encodes CDR1 MNHNS and CDR2 SASEGT. The junction had 9 bases not matched to a gene; V was cut back by 6 bases and J by 7 bases. The CDR3 loop is CASSRDRARNSPLHF. In nucleotides, the CDR3 is TGTGCCAGCAGCCGAGACAGGGCCAGAAATTCACCCCTCCACTTT.

There are many counts of this clonotype. The J gene is TRBJ1-1, the V gene TRBV4-3; D gene unclear. Trimming cost V 0 bases and J 1 base, with 9 bases left between them. Germline assignment: CDR1 LGHNA and CDR2 YSLEER. The CDR3 is 15 residues long. The DNA of the CDR3 is TGCGCCAGCAGCCAAGAGACCCACCAGAACACTGAAGCTTTCTTT. Its translation: CASSQETHQNTEAFF.

This clonotype has more than one count but fewer than ten. The chain has TRBV4-1 and TRBJ2-3; 7 nucleotides line up with TRBD2. V was clipped by 4 bases and J by 2 bases; unmatched bases: 6. Germline V CDR1 and CDR2: MGHRA, YSYEKL. The CDR3 is 15 amino acids. CDR3 sequence: CASSPLADYTDTQYF. For the CDR3, the DNA is TGCGCCAGCAGCCCCCTAGCGGACTACACAGATACGCAGTATTTT.

Written as DNA, the CDR3 is TGCGCCAGCAGCCAAGCGACAGGGAGGGGCACTGAAGCTTTCTTT. The encoded protein is CASSQATGRGTEAFF. The chain carries TRBV4-3 and TRBJ1-1; TRBD1 agrees at 7 bases. The CDR3 spans 15 residues. Trimming at V came to 1 base and at J to 4 bases, leaving 6 bases not matched to a gene. CDR1 and CDR2 (germline): LGHNA, YSLEER.

This clonotype was found many times. Relative to the germline gene, one junction end is altered; a read error may explain this. J is TRBJ2-7 and V is TRBV5-1, with 7 bases matching TRBD1. The germline V gene has CDR1 SGHRS and CDR2 YFSETQ. The CDR3 runs to 13 residues. CDR3 sequence reads: CASSLGQSYEQYF. The CDR3 DNA sequence: TGTGCCAGCAGCTTGGGACAGAGCTACGAGCAGTACTTC.

This clonotype was seen only a few times. This chain uses TRBV6-5 with TRBJ2-7; D is possibly TRBD1 (6 bases). This CDR3 contains 16 residues. In germline, CDR1 is MNHEY, CDR2 SVGAGI. Trimming pared 0 bases from V and 4 bases from J, leaving 16 bases between. The CDR3 DNA reads TGTGCCAGCAGTTACTCGCAGCTAACCAGGGGTTACGAGCAGTACTTC. Encoded protein: CASSYSQLTRGYEQYF.

The genes are TRBV6-6 and TRBJ2-3; tentative D call: TRBD1 (5 bases). V was shortened by 0 bases and J by 10 bases, with 11 bases between the two germline ends. CDR1 is MNHNY and CDR2 is SVGAGI in the germline V gene (reference sequence). CDR3 length: 13 amino acids. The CDR3 is CASSYSAGLAQYF. In DNA form, the CDR3 reads TGTGCCAGCAGTTACTCGGCAGGGTTAGCGCAGTATTTT.